This T cell receptor (beta chain) emerged from a study of blood T cell repertoires in COVID-19 (dated by TCRdb to 2020 to 2021). Regarding the study in general: Samples from collaborators originated in the United States, Italy and Spain and spanned both the acute and convalescent phases of COVID-19. The material from the prospective study consisted of cDNA or gDNA derived from T cells, B-cell-depleted T cells, or PBMCs. Subjects who had been exposed to COVID-19, were actively infected with it, or had recovered from it provided the deeply sampled blood TCRbeta repertoires that made up the dataset. The repertoires were released in a freely available public database intended as a resource for research on the immune response to SARS-CoV-2. The samples were drawn from the first 160 participants of the ongoing ImmuneRACE study and from roughly 1,300 subjects provided by 6 global collaborators. Nearly every sample came with metadata listing a de-identified subject ID, COVID-19 status, age in years and sex. Where HLA class I and class II types were available, the types were taken from metadata supplied by the sample provider, not from assay-based typing.

The immunoSEQ Assay, a bias-controlled multiplex PCR, was used to amplify TCRbeta CDR3 regions from genomic DNA. The study's processing was this. Within the assay, amplification of reference gene primers was used to estimate how many nucleated cells each sample contained. To quantify the absolute abundance of each unique TCRbeta CDR3 rearrangement, sequence reads were collapsed and filtered. Productive Simpson clonality was computed per sample as the square root of Simpson's diversity index over productive rearrangements. TCRdb took over this immuneACCESS table, retaining in-frame rearrangements with V and J assigned. Such tables are incomplete; in checked studies, under half of the missing clones stem from an unresolved V gene, and the remainder is unexplained. That table supplies the V and J calls and clone size; D and trimming were determined from the DNA. This sample gives about 240,000 clones in total; approximately 86% of them show up just once. Clones ranked in the top ten supply approximately 7.6% of the sample.

With respect to this clone: The antigen this receptor binds is unknown. Base-call qualities are not available, and no considerably larger clone is one nucleotide away.

CDR1 and CDR2, per the germline V gene, are SGHDT and YYEEEE. Trimming leaves V shorter by 3 bases and J shorter by 7 bases, with the junction holding 12 bases beyond the gene matches. CDR3 length: 16 amino acids, cysteine to phenylalanine. Here the CDR3 DNA is all that survives: 48 bases in frame from base 1. Another Seattle source contributed samples from volunteer blood donors who had recovered from COVID-19. The collaborating institutions used their own protocols to collect whole blood in K2EDTA tubes. For TCRbeta analysis, collaborators shipped samples in one of three forms: frozen whole blood, isolated PBMCs, or DNA extracted from either of those sample types. Findings and caveats that apply to the study as a whole: Clinical and demographic metadata were provided uncurated, with the amount varying by source and participant.

The sequenced material came from peripheral blood. The receptor chain draws on TRBV5-6 and TRBJ2-2, and 7 junction bases match TRBD1. The TCR was taken from a man between 60 and 75 years old who had recovered from COVID-19. At the DNA level, the sequence is TGTGCCAGCAGCTCTAGACAGGGTGGTTCCGGCGGGGAGCTGTTTTTT. Its protein is CASSSRQGGSGGELFF.